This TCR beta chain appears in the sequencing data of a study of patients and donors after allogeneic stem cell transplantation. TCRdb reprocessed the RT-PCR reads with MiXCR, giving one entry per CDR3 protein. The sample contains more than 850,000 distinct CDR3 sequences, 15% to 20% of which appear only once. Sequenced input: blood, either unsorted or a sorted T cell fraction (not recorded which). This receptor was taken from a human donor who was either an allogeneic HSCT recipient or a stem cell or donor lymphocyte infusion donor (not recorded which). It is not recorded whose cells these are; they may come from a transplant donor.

The CDR3 here is CSAGTLVGEAFF. CDR3 sequence (DNA): TGCAGCGCTGGAACCTTGGTGGGTGAAGCTTTCTTT. This chain uses TRBV29-1 with TRBJ1-1; no clear D gene. The germline CDR1 and CDR2 sequences are SQVTM and ANQGSEA. The CDR3 consists of 12 residues. Trimming pared 7 bases from V and 7 bases from J, leaving 16 bases between.